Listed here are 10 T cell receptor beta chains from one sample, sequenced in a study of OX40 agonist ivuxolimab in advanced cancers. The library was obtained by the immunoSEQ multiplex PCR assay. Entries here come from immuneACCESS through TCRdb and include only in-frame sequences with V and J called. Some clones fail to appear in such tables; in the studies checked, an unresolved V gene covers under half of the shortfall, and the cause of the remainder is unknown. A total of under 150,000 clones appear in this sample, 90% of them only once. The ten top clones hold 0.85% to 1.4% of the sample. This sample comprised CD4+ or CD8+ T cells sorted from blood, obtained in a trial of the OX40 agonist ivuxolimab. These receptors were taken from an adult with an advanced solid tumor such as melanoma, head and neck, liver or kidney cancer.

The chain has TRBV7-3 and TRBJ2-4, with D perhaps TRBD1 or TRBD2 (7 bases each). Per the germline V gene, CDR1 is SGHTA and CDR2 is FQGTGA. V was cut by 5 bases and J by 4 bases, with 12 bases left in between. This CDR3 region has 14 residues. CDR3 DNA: TGTGCCAGCAGCCCCCAGGGGGGGAAAAACATTCAGTACTTC. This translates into CASSPQGGKNIQYF.

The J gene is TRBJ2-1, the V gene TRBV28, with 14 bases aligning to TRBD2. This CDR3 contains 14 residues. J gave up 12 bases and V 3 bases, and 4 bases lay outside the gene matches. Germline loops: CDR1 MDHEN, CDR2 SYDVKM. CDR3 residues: CASSLGLAGEVQFF. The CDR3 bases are TGTGCCAGCAGTTTGGGACTAGCGGGAGAAGTGCAGTTCTTC.

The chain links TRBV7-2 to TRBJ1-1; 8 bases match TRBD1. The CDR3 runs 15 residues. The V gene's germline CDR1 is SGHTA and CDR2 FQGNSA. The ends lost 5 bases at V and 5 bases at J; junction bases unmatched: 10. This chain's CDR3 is CASSPDRVARTEAFF. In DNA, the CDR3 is TGTGCCAGCAGCCCGGACAGGGTAGCCAGAACTGAAGCTTTCTTT.

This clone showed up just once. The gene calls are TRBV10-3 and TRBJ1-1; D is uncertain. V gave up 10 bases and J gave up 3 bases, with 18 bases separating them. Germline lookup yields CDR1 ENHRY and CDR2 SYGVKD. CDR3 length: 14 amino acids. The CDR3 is CASIEGLADTEAFF. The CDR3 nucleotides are TGTGCCAGCATAGAAGGACTTGCGGACACTGAAGCTTTCTTT.

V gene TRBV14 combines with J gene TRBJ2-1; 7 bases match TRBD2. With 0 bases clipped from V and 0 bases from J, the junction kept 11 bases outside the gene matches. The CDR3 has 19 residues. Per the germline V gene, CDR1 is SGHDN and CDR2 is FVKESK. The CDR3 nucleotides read TGTGCCAGCAGCCAAGAAGGGATAGCGGGCCTCCTCTCCTACAATGAGCAGTTCTTC. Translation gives CASSQEGIAGLLSYNEQFF.

The CDR3: CASSQVSGDTQYF. The CDR3, as DNA: TGCGCCAGCAGCCAAGTGTCGGGAGATACGCAGTATTTT. The chain combines TRBV4-3 with TRBJ2-3; no clear D. The V gene's germline CDR1 is LGHNA and CDR2 YSLEER. Trimming pared 1 base from V and 5 bases from J, leaving 7 bases between. The CDR3 extends over 13 amino acids.

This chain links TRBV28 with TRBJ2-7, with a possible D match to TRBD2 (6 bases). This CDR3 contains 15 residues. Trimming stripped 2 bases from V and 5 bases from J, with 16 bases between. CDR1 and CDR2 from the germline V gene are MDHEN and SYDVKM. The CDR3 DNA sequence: TGTGCCAGCAGTTTAGGATCTGGACTACACAACGAGCAGTACTTC. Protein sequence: CASSLGSGLHNEQYF. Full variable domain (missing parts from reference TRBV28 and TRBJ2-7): DVKVTQSSRYLVKRTGEKVFLECVQDMDHENMFWYRQDPGLGLRLIYFSYDVKMKEKGDIPEGYSVSREKKERFSLILESASTNQTSMYLCASSLGSGLHNEQYFGPGTRLTVT.

The CDR3 nucleotides are TGTGCCAGCAGGGCCGGGACTAGCAATAGTGAGCAGTTCTTC. This translates into CASRAGTSNSEQFF. V and J are TRBV2 and TRBJ2-1; 9 nucleotides match TRBD2. The V gene end was trimmed by 6 bases and the J gene end by 9 bases; junction bases not matched to a gene: 9. From germline, CDR1 is SNHLY and CDR2 FYNNEI. The CDR3 runs 14 residues.

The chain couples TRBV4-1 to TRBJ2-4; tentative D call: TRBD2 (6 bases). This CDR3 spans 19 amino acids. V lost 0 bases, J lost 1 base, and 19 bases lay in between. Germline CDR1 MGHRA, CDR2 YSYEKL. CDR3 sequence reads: CASSQDTGLAMWAKNIQYF. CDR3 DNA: TGCGCCAGCAGCCAAGATACGGGCCTAGCGATGTGGGCCAAAAACATTCAGTACTTC.

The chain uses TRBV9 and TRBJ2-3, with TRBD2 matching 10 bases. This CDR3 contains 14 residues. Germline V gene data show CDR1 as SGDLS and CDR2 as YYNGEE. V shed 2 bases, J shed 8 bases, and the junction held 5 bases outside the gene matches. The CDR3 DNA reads TGTGCCAGCAGCGTCTCCCCTAGCGGGAGTACGCAGTATTTT. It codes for CASSVSPSGSTQYF.